The clone carrying this T cell receptor (beta chain) was detected many times. The antigen is not known. The data derive from a study of T-cell reconstitution after alpha-beta-depleted transplantation in children. Preparation of the TCRbeta library used unique molecular identifiers. TCRdb fed the PCR reads into MiXCR, producing one record per CDR3 protein. The sample holds under 300,000 distinct CDR3 sequences, roughly 10% seen once. Germline CDR1 DFQATT, CDR2 SNEGSKA (reference sequence). The CDR3 spans 13 residues. V shed 5 bases and J 8 bases; nucleotides not matched to a gene: 6. Findings and limits, study-wide: At the one-year point after transplant, T-cell counts and TCRbeta diversity were found to come mostly from T cells that had been newly produced.

This TCR came from a male patient under 10 years old who had a stem cell transplant for chronic granulomatous disease, so the T cells may come from the graft donor. The sequencing here drew on peripheral blood, taken 180 days after TCRalphabeta/CD19-depleted stem cell transplant. The genes are TRBV20-1 and TRBJ2-1, with TRBD2 identical over 10 bases. The chain's CDR3 is CSAQREGRDEQFF. The CDR3 DNA reads TGCAGTGCTCAGCGGGAGGGGCGGGATGAGCAGTTCTTC.